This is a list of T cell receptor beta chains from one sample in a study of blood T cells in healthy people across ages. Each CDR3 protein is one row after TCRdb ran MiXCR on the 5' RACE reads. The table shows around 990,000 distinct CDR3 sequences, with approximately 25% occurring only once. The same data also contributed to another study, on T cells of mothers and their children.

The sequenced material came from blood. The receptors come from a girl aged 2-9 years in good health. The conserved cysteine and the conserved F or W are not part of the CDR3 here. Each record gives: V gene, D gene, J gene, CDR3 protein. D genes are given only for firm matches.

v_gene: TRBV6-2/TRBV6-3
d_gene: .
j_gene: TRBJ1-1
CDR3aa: ASSSDGYTEAF

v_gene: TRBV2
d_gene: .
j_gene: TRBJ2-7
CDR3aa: ASSPLYTGSSYEQY

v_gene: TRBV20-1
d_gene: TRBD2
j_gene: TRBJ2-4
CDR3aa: SAFFSGGVLAKNIQY

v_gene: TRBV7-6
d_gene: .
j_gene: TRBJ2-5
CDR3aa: ASSPPPEETQY

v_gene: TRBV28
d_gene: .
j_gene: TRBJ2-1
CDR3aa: ASSTQTLGWGNGF

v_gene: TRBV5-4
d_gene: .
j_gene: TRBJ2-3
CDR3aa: ASSLWDIAGTDTQY

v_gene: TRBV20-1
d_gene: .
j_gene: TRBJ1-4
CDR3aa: SARIPGPDEKLF

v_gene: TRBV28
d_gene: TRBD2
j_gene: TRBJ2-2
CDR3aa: ASSAAGAGELF

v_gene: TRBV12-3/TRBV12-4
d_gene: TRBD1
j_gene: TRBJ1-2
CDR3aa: ASSLQGFGYT

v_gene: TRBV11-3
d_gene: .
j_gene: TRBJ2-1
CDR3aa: ASSLGDLSEQF

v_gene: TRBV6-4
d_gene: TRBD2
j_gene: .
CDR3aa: ASSGLAGFGEQF

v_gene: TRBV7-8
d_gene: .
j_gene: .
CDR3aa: ASSWVVTKETQY

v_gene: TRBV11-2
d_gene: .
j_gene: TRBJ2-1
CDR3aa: ASSLWQRSYNEQF

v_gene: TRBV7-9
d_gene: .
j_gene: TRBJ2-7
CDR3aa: ASSSGFQAGPGYEQY

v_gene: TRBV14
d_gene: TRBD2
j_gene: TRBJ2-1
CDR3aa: ASSHLGGKAYNEQF

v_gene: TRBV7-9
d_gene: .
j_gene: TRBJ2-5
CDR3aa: ASSTRTQETQY

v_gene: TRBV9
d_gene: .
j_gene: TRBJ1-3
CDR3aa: ASTPWESGNTIY

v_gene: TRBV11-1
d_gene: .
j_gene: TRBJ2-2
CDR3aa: ASSLARASTGELF

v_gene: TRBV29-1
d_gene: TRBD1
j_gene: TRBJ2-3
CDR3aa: SAGDREPTDTQY

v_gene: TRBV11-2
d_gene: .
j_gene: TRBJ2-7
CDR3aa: ASSRPGRAQY

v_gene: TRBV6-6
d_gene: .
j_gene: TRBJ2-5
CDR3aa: ASSYVGFQESQY

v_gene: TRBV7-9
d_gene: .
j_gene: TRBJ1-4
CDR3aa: ASRNGFNEKLF

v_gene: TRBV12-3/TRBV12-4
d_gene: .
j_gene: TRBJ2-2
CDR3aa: ASSPVTGANTGELF

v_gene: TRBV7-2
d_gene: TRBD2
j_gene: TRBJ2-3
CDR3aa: ASSSGTSGWDTQY

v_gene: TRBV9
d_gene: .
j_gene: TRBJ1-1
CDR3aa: ASSPYDGKEAF

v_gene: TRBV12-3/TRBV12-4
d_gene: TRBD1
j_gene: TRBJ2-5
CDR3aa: ASSSRDREKETQY

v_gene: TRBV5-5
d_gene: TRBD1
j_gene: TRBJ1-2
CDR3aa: ASSSGTGAFGYT

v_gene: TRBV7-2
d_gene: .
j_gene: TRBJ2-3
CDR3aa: ASSLAPRRGTDTQY

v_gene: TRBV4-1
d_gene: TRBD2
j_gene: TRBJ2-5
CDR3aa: ASSQDGAGVDEQY

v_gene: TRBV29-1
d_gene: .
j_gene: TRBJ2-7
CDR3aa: SVHGTHEQY

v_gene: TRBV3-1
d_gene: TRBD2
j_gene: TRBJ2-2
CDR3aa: ASSQDLAGARELF